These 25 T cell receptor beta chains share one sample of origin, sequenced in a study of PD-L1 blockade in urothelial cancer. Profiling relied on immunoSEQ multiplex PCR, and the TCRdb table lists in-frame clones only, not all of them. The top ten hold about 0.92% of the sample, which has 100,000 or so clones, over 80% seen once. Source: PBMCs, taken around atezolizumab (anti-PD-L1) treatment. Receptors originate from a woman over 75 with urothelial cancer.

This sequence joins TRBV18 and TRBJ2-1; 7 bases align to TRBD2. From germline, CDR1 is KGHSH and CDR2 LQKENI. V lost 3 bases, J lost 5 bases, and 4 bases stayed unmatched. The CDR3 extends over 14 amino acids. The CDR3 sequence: CASSPERGNNEQFF. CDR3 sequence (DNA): TGTGCCAGCTCACCCGAGCGGGGTAACAATGAGCAGTTCTTC.

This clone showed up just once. The chain's CDR3 is CASSLDRSYEQYF. The CDR3 nucleotides read TGTGCCAGCAGCTTGGACAGATCCTACGAGCAGTACTTC. The chain uses TRBV5-8 and TRBJ2-7, with unresolved D. V was trimmed by 0 bases and J by 1 base, leaving 5 bases between them. CDR1 SGHTS and CDR2 YDEGEE come from the germline V gene. This CDR3 contains 13 residues.

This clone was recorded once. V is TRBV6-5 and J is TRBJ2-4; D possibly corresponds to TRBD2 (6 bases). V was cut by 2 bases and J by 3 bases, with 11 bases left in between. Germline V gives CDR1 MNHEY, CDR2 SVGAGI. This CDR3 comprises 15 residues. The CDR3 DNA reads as TGTGCCAGCAGTTACGGGGGGTTCGACAAAAACATTCAGTACTTC. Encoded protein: CASSYGGFDKNIQYF.

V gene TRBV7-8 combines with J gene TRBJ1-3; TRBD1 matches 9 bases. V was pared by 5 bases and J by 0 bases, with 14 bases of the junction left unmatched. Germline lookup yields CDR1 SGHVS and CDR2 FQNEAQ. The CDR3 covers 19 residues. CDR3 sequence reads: CASSPYLGGTGSSGNTIYF. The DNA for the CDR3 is TGTGCCAGCAGCCCCTACTTGGGGGGGACAGGGAGCTCTGGAAACACCATATATTTT.

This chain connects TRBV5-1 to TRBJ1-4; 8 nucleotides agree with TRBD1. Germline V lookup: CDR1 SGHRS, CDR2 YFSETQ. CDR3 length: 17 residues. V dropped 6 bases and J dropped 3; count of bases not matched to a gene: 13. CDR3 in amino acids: CASMTGAVLRANEKLFF. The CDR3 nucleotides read TGCGCCAGCATGACAGGGGCCGTTCTAAGGGCTAATGAAAAACTGTTTTTT.

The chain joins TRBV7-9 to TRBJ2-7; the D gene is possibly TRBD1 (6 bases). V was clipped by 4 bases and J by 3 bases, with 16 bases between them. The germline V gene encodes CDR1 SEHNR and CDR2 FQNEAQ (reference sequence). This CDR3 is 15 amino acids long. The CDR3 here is CASSSTGIGGYEQYF. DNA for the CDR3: TGTGCCAGCAGCTCTACAGGGATAGGTGGCTACGAGCAGTACTTC.

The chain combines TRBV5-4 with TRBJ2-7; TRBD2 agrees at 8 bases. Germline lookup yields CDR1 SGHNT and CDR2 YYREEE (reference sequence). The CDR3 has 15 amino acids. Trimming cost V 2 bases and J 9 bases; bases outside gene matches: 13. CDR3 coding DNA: TGTGCCAGCAGCTTAATTGGTATCCGGGGGGGCGGGCAGTACTTC. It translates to CASSLIGIRGGGQYF.

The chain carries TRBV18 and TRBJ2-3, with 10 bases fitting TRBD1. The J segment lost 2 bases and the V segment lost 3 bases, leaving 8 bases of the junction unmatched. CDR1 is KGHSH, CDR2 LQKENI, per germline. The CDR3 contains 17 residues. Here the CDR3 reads CASSPLRQGATTDTQYF. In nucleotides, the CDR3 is TGTGCCAGCTCACCTCTAAGACAGGGGGCTACCACAGATACGCAGTATTTT.

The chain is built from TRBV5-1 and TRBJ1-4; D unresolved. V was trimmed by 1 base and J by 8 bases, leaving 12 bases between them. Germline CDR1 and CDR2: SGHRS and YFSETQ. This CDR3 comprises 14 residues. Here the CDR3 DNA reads TGCGCCAGCAGCTTGTCCCCCACGGGAGAAAAACTGTTTTTT. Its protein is CASSLSPTGEKLFF.

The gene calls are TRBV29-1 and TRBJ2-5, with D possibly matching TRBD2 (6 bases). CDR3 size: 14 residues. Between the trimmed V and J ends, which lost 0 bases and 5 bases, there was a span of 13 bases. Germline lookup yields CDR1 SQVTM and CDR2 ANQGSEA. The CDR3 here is CSVEDGRGGETQYF. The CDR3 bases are TGCAGCGTTGAAGACGGGAGAGGTGGGGAGACCCAGTACTTC. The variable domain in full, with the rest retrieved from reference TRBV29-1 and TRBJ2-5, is SAVISQKPSRDICQRGTSLTIQCQVDSQVTMMFWYRQQPGQSLTLIATANQGSEATYESGFVIDKFPISRPNLTFSTLTVSNMSPEDSSIYLCSVEDGRGGETQYFGPGTRLLVL.

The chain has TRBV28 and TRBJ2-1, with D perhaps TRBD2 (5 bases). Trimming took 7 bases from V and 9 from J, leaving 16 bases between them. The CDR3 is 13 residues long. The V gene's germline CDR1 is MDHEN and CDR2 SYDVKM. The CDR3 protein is CASIPDSRAEQFF. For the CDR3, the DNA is TGTGCCAGCATTCCGGACTCGCGGGCTGAGCAGTTCTTC.

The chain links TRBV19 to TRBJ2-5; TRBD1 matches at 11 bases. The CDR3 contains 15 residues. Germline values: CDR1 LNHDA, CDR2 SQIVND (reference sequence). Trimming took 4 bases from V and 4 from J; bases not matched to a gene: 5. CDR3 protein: CASSTGQGARETQYF. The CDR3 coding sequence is TGTGCCAGTAGTACCGGACAGGGGGCACGAGAGACCCAGTACTTC.

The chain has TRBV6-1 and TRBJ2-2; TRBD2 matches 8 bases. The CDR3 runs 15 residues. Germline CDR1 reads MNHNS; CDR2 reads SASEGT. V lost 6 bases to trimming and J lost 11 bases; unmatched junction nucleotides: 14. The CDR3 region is CASSDRLASKKELFF. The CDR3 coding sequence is TGTGCCAGCAGCGACCGACTAGCGTCAAAGAAAGAGCTGTTTTTT.

The CDR3 nucleotides are TGTGCCAGCAGTGGAAAAACAGGGAACACTGAAGCTTTCTTT. It specifies CASSGKTGNTEAFF. This chain uses TRBV2 with TRBJ1-1; tentative D call: TRBD1 (5 bases). Germline values: CDR1 SNHLY, CDR2 FYNNEI. The CDR3 contains 14 residues. The V and J ends lost 4 bases and 1 base respectively, with 10 bases between them.

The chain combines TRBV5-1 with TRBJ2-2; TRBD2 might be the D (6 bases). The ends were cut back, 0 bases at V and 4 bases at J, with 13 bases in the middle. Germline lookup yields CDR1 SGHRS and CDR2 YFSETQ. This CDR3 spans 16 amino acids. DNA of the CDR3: TGCGCCAGCAGCTTGGCCGGAGGGCAGACCACCGGGGAGCTGTTTTTT. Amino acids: CASSLAGGQTTGELFF.

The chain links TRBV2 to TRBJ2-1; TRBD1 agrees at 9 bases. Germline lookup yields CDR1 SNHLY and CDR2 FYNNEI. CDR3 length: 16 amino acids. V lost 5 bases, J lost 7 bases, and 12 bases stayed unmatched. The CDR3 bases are TGTGCCAGCAGTTCTATCGGGACAGGGCCCGGGAATGAGCAGTTCTTC. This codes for CASSSIGTGPGNEQFF.

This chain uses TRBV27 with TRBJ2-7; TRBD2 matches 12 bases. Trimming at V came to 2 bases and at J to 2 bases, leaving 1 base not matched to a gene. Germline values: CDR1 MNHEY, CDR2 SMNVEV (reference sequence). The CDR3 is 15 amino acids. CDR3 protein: CASSLRTSGAYEQYF. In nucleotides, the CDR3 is TGTGCCAGCAGTTTACGGACTAGCGGGGCCTACGAGCAGTACTTC.

CDR3 sequence: CASSEGQFLGGNQPQHF. The CDR3 bases are TGTGCCAGCAGTGAAGGCCAGTTCCTAGGGGGCAATCAGCCCCAGCATTTT. The chain combines TRBV6-1 with TRBJ1-5, with a tentative D call TRBD1 (5 bases). CDR1 is MNHNS and CDR2 is SASEGT in the germline V gene. The CDR3 totals 17 residues. Trimming pared 1 base from V and 2 bases from J, leaving 15 bases between.

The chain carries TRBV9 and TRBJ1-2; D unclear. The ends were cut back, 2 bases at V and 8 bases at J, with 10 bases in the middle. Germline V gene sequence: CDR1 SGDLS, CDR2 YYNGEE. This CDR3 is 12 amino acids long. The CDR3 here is CASSVPPGGYTF. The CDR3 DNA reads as TGTGCCAGCAGCGTCCCCCCCGGGGGCTACACCTTC. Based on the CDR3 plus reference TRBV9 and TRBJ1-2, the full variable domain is DSGVTQTPKHLITATGQRVTLRCSPRSGDLSVYWYQQSLDQGLQFLIQYYNGEERAKGNILERFSAQQFPDLHSELNLSSLELGDSALYFCASSVPPGGYTFGSGTRLTVV.

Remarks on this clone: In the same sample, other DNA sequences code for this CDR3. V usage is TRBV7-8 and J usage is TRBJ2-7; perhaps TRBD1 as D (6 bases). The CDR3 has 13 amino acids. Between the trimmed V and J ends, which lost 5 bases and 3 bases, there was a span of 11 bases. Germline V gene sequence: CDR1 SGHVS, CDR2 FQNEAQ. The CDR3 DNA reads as TGTGCCAGCAGCCCTGGACAGATCTACGAGCAGTACTTC. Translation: CASSPGQIYEQYF.

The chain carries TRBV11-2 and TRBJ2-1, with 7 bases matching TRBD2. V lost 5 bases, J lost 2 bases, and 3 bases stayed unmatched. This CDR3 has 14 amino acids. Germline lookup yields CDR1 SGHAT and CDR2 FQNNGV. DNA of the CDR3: TGTGCCAGCAGCCCTAGCGGCGCCTACAATGAGCAGTTCTTC. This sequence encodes CASSPSGAYNEQFF. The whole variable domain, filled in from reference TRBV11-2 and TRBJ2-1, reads EAGVAQSPRYKIIEKRQSVAFWCNPISGHATLYWYQQILGQGPKLLIQFQNNGVVDDSQLPKDRFSAERLKGVDSTLKIQPAKLEDSAVYLCASSPSGAYNEQFFGPGTRLTVL.

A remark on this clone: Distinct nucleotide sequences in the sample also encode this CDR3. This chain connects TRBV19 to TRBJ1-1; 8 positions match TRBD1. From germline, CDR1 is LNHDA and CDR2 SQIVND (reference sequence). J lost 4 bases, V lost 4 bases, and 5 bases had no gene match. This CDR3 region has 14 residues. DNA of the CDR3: TGTGCCAGTAGTACCCAGGGGGCAGGCACTGAAGCTTTCTTT. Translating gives CASSTQGAGTEAFF.

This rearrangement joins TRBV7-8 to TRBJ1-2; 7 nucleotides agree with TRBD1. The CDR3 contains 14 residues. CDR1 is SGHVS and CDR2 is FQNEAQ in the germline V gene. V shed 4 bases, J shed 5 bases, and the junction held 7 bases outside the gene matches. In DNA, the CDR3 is TGTGCCAGCAGCTCCCGCCAGGGGGTATATGGCTACACCTTC. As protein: CASSSRQGVYGYTF.

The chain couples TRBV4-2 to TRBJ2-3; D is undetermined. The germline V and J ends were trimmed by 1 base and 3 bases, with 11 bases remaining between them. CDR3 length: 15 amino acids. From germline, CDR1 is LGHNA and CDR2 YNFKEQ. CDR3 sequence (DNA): TGTGCCAGCAGCCAAGGTGCAGATTTTACAGATACGCAGTATTTT. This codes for CASSQGADFTDTQYF.

The CDR3 spells CASRRGSDQPQHF. CDR3 bases: TGTGCCAGCAGGAGGGGGTCCGATCAGCCCCAGCATTTT. The chain combines TRBV7-2 with TRBJ1-5; tentatively, D is TRBD1 (6 bases). V lost 6 bases, J lost 5 bases, and 11 bases lay in between. Germline loops: CDR1 SGHTA, CDR2 FQGNSA. This CDR3 is built from 13 residues.